This T cell receptor beta chain was sequenced for a study of blood T cell repertoires in COVID-19. The wider study: The cDNA or gDNA used as material had been derived from T cells, B-cell-depleted T cells, or PBMCs.

Some clones are missing from TCRdb's copy, which holds only in-frame ones; the method was immunoSEQ multiplex PCR. The profile shows 12,000 to 15,000 clones, around 88% of them singletons. Trimming took 5 bases from V and 4 from J, leaving 14 bases between them. This CDR3 region has 14 residues. Germline CDR1 reads SNHLY; CDR2 reads FYNNEI. This clonotype was sampled from a human donor in a cohort sampled during active COVID-19. The genes are TRBV2 and TRBJ1-2; tentative D call: TRBD1 (5 bases). The sample was peripheral blood. The CDR3 DNA sequence: TGTGCCAGCAGTCCCCACGGGGGGGGCTATGGCTACACCTTC. Translation gives CASSPHGGGYGYTF.